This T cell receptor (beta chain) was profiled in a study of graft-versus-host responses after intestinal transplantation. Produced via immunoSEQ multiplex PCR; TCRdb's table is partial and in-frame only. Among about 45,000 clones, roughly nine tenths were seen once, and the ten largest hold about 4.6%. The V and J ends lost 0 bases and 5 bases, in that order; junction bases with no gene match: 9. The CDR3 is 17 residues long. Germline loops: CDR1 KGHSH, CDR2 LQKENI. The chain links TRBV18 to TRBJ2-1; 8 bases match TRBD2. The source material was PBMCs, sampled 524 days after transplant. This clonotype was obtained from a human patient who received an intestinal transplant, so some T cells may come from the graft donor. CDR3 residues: CASSPPVAGRTHNEQFF. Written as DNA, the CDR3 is TGTGCCAGCTCACCACCTGTAGCGGGAAGAACGCACAATGAGCAGTTCTTC.